This TCR beta chain derives from a study of regulatory T cells in long-lasting Graves disease. Both iRepertoire HTBI primers and Arm-PCR of CDR3 regions were used to build the TCR beta libraries. From the multiplex PCR reads, TCRdb called clonotypes with MiXCR, one entry per CDR3 protein. The sample carries some 400,000 distinct CDR3 sequences, under 15% recorded once. Noted time point: newly diagnosed GD, antithyroid drugs for less than 3 months. From PBMCs, RNA was extracted and then used to make the TCR library. Diagnoses of Graves' disease were made by American Thyroid Association guidelines. As regards this clonotype: Its antigen remains unidentified.

The CDR3 is 16 residues long. The junction had 7 bases not matched to a gene; V was cut back by 0 bases and J by 4 bases. Germline-derived CDR1 and CDR2 are MNHEY and SVGEGT. Study-wide results and limits: Favored usage of TRBV28, TRBJ1-2 and TRBJ2-5 was recorded in persistent disease.

These same data were also listed under a study on T cells in Graves' hyperthyroidism and ophthalmopathy. That paper notes: Peripheral blood also featured most of the thyroid clonotypes expanded above 0.001. The model foresaw ophthalmopathy a median 6.5 months prior to onset.

The TCR sequence derives from a woman aged 25 to 39 with Graves disease. This chain connects TRBV6-2 or TRBV6-3 to TRBJ2-7, with 9 bases matching TRBD1. This sample comprised peripheral blood mononuclear cells (PBMCs), obtained at new diagnosis, from a patient treated with antithyroid drugs. Written as DNA, the CDR3 is TGTGCCAGCAGTTACTCAACTACCGGGACAGGGTACGAGCAGTACTTC. Its protein product is CASSYSTTGTGYEQYF.